The 22 T cell receptor beta chains below all came from one sample that was sequenced in a study of identical twins. From the 5' RACE reads, TCRdb called clonotypes with MiXCR, one entry per CDR3 protein. The table lists 450,000 to 650,000 distinct CDR3 sequences, 15% of them singletons, with 0.44% in the top ten. The same sample was also used in a study of yellow fever vaccine responses in identical twins.

The specimen sequenced was CD4+ T cells sorted from blood. Source of these receptors: a woman aged 18-30 years in good health.

The chain carries TRBV29-1 and TRBJ2-3; a weak D match, TRBD2 (6 bases). Per germline, CDR1 SQVTM and CDR2 ANQGSEA. The CDR3 has 14 amino acids. V dropped 7 bases and J dropped 2 bases, with 16 bases sitting between them. CDR3: CSARRRGYTDTQYF. DNA of the CDR3: TGCAGCGCAAGACGGCGGGGCTACACAGATACGCAGTATTTT.

This clonotype was observed a few times. The V and J genes are TRBV7-2 and TRBJ2-1, with a possible D match to TRBD2 (5 bases). The V end was cut by 1 base, the J end by 2 bases, with 12 bases between. The germline V gene encodes CDR1 SGHTA and CDR2 FQGNSA. The CDR3 consists of 16 residues. DNA of the CDR3: TGTGCCAGCAGCTTAGATGAGGGCGGAACCTACAATGAGCAGTTCTTC. Protein: CASSLDEGGTYNEQFF.

The chain combines TRBV12-3 or TRBV12-4 with TRBJ1-2; no firm D call. V lost 5 bases and J 5 bases, leaving 12 bases between the germline ends. The CDR3 has 13 amino acids. The CDR3 reads CASSVNGGYGYTF. CDR3 in DNA: TGTGCCAGCAGTGTCAACGGCGGATATGGCTACACCTTC.

The chain uses TRBV12-3 or TRBV12-4 and TRBJ2-2, with 14 positions matching TRBD2. The J segment lost 3 bases and the V segment lost 11 bases, leaving 14 bases of the junction unmatched. The CDR3 runs 18 residues. The CDR3 nucleotides are TGTGCCTTCTGGGGGGGACTAGCGGGAGAGGCGGACACCGGGGAGCTGTTTTTT. Its protein is CAFWGGLAGEADTGELFF.

The V gene is TRBV24-1, the J gene TRBJ2-1; TRBD2 aligns across 14 bases. The length of the CDR3 is 18 residues. The V and J ends lost 2 bases and 6 bases, in that order; junction bases with no gene match: 8. CDR1 and CDR2 from the germline V gene are KGHDR and SFDVKD. The chain's CDR3 is CATSDSGTSGSTGNEQFF. The CDR3 DNA reads as TGTGCCACCAGTGATTCCGGGACTAGCGGGAGTACGGGCAATGAGCAGTTCTTC.

The V call is TRBV10-3, the J call TRBJ2-7; D may be TRBD2 (5 bases). Per germline, CDR1 ENHRY and CDR2 SYGVKD. V was cut by 1 base and J by 6 bases, with 10 bases left in between. CDR3 size: 13 residues. The CDR3 loop is CAISELKSGEQYF. CDR3 bases: TGTGCCATCAGTGAGTTGAAAAGCGGCGAGCAGTACTTC.

J is TRBJ1-1 and V is TRBV12-3 or TRBV12-4; D is perhaps TRBD1 (6 bases). There are 14 residues in the CDR3. Trimming stripped 3 bases from V and 3 bases from J, with 11 bases between. The CDR3 bases are TGTGCCAGCAGTTTTGCAGGGGCGGACACTGAAGCTTTCTTT. It codes for CASSFAGADTEAFF.

The V and J genes are TRBV7-7 and TRBJ2-5; D is perhaps TRBD1 or TRBD2 (5 bases each). CDR1 SSHAT and CDR2 FNYEAQ come from the germline V gene (reference sequence). The length of the CDR3 is 16 residues. The V end lost 1 base, the J end lost 1 base, and 13 bases lay between the germline ends. CDR3 sequence (DNA): TGTGCCAGCAGCTTAGGGGTTAGAGGGGTCCAAGAGACCCAGTACTTC. Its translation is CASSLGVRGVQETQYF.

This clonotype was found many times. V gene TRBV12-3 or TRBV12-4 combines with J gene TRBJ2-3, with a weak D call TRBD2 (5 bases). This CDR3 has 13 residues. The V end was cut by 3 bases, the J end by 7 bases, with 11 bases between. CDR3 coding DNA: TGTGCCAGCAGTTTGGAACTAGAGAATACGCAGTATTTT. It specifies CASSLELENTQYF.

The chain couples TRBV4-2 to TRBJ2-6, with no clear D. The CDR3 consists of 19 residues. Between the trimmed V and J ends, which lost 4 bases and 0 bases, there was a span of 19 bases. Germline CDR1 is LGHNA and CDR2 is YNFKEQ. This CDR3 reads CASSPTAAASGSGANVLTF. In nucleotides, the CDR3 is TGTGCCAGCAGCCCGACGGCGGCAGCTTCAGGCTCTGGGGCCAACGTCCTGACTTTC.

In this sample, this clonotype turned up many times. The gene calls are TRBV29-1 and TRBJ2-1; D is unresolved. The length of the CDR3 is 12 residues. V was cut by 4 bases and J by 2 bases, with 6 bases left in between. Germline CDR1 is SQVTM and CDR2 is ANQGSEA. The CDR3 bases are TGCAGCGTTGTTCCAACCTACAATGAGCAGTTCTTC. It codes for CSVVPTYNEQFF.

The chain joins TRBV6-1 to TRBJ1-5, with TRBD1 matching over 12 bases. The germline gives CDR1 MNHNS, CDR2 SASEGT. V shed 5 bases and J 2 bases; nucleotides not matched to a gene: 10. This CDR3 spans 18 amino acids. The CDR3: CASSPGTGGASGNQPQHF. The CDR3 nucleotides read TGTGCCAGCAGTCCCGGGACAGGGGGCGCGTCGGGCAATCAGCCCCAGCATTTT.

CDR3 DNA sequence: TGTGCCAGCAGCCCCGGGACAGGCGTTTCCTACGAGCAGTACTTC. This translates into CASSPGTGVSYEQYF. The rearrangement joins TRBV7-8 to TRBJ2-7; TRBD1 aligns across 8 bases. Germline CDR1 reads SGHVS; CDR2 reads FQNEAQ. The ends lost 5 bases at V and 1 base at J; junction bases unmatched: 7. The CDR3 contains 15 residues.

The chain employs TRBV5-1 and TRBJ2-3, with TRBD1 identical over 9 bases. The germline V gene has CDR1 SGHRS and CDR2 YFSETQ. J was trimmed by 5 bases and V by 0 bases; bases with no gene match: 4. The CDR3 is 15 residues long. The CDR3 nucleotides read TGCGCCAGCAGCTTGGAAGGACAGGGGCAAGATACGCAGTATTTT. Its protein product is CASSLEGQGQDTQYF.

This clonotype has only a few counts. This CDR3 is CSVERASGRGEFF. The CDR3 nucleotides are TGCAGCGTTGAACGGGCTAGCGGGAGGGGAGAGTTCTTC. The chain combines TRBV29-1 with TRBJ2-1, with TRBD2 identical over 12 bases. CDR1 and CDR2 from the germline V gene are SQVTM and ANQGSEA. The CDR3 has 13 amino acids. After removal of 2 bases from V and 14 bases from J, the junction contained 7 bases not matched to a gene.

The J gene is TRBJ1-3, the V gene TRBV5-5; weak D call: TRBD1 (6 bases). V was cut by 0 bases and J by 1 base, with 11 bases left in between. Germline-derived CDR1 and CDR2 are SGHKS and YYEKEE (reference sequence). This CDR3 has 16 residues. CDR3 sequence (DNA): TGTGCCAGCAGCTTGGGGCCCAGGGGTTCTGGAAACACCATATATTTT. It specifies CASSLGPRGSGNTIYF.

The gene calls are TRBV6-1 and TRBJ1-5, with 7 nucleotides matching TRBD1. V lost 6 bases to trimming and J lost 6 bases; unmatched junction nucleotides: 11. The CDR3 has 15 amino acids. CDR1 MNHNS and CDR2 SASEGT come from the germline V gene. CDR3 nucleotides: TGTGCCAGCAGCCTTACCTGGCAGGGGGGTCAGCCCCAGCATTTT. Its protein product is CASSLTWQGGQPQHF.

Many counts were recorded for this clonotype. This chain joins TRBV7-9 and TRBJ1-3; no definite D call. CDR3 length: 13 residues. V lost 5 bases to trimming and J lost 3 bases, with 8 bases between them. Looked up from germline, CDR1 is SEHNR and CDR2 is FQNEAQ (reference sequence). CDR3 protein: CASSLSVGNTIYF. For the CDR3, the DNA is TGTGCCAGCAGCCTGTCCGTTGGAAACACCATATATTTT.

This clonotype was seen more than once but under ten times. The genes are TRBV18 and TRBJ2-1, with 10 bases lining up with TRBD2. Germline lookup yields CDR1 KGHSH and CDR2 LQKENI. The CDR3 has 17 residues. Germline trimming cut 2 bases from V and 0 bases from J; bases unmatched to any gene: 4. CDR3 loop: CASSPTSGISSYNEQFF. CDR3 coding DNA: TGTGCCAGCTCACCAACTAGCGGGATCAGCTCCTACAATGAGCAGTTCTTC.

This clonotype was found a few times. V is TRBV5-1 and J is TRBJ2-7, with D perhaps TRBD1 (6 bases). The CDR3 has 15 amino acids. Germline CDR1 and CDR2: SGHRS and YFSETQ. V was clipped by 4 bases and J by 5 bases, with 19 bases between them. This CDR3 reads CASSLGAGAYNEQYF. The CDR3 DNA is TGCGCCAGCAGCCTGGGGGCTGGGGCTTACAACGAGCAGTACTTC.

This chain uses TRBV20-1 with TRBJ1-4; TRBD1 might be the D (5 bases). The V end was cut by 6 bases, the J end by 2 bases, with 16 bases between. CDR1 DFQATT and CDR2 SNEGSKA come from the germline V gene (reference sequence). There are 15 residues in the CDR3. The CDR3 DNA reads as TGCAGTGCCAGCGGAGGCGGGACGACTAATGAAAAACTGTTTTTT. The encoded protein is CSASGGGTTNEKLFF.

This clonotype was observed many times. The V call is TRBV29-1, the J call TRBJ1-1; D is ambiguous. Trimming removed 4 bases from V and 7 bases from J, with 7 bases in between. Per germline, CDR1 SQVTM and CDR2 ANQGSEA. This CDR3 is built from 10 residues. The CDR3 nucleotides are TGCAGCGTTGGTGCGATTGAAGCTTTCTTT. Translating gives CSVGAIEAFF.